Below are 2 T cell receptor beta chains sequenced from a single sample in a study of blood T cell repertoires in COVID-19. Method: immunoSEQ multiplex PCR; TCRdb's copy keeps in-frame clones and lacks some. Here the sample spans almost 200,000 clones, roughly nine tenths being singletons. Material for sequencing was peripheral blood. These receptors all stem from a woman aged 70-85 years with acute or convalescent COVID-19.

This clone was picked up a small number of times. The chain couples TRBV3-1 (or the pseudogene TRBV3-2) to TRBJ1-4, with D maybe TRBD1 (5 bases). The V end lost 4 bases, the J end lost 4 bases, and 13 bases lay between the germline ends. CDR1 and CDR2 (germline): LGHDT, YNNKEL (reference sequence). The CDR3 has 15 amino acids. The CDR3 nucleotides are TGTGCCAGCAGCCTACGGACGGGACTTAATGAAAAACTGTTTTTT. It specifies CASSLRTGLNEKLFF.

As DNA, the CDR3 is TGTGCCAGCAGTAGCTACTCCATCCAGGCAGGGGGCTACACCTTC. Protein product: CASSSYSIQAGGYTF. J is TRBJ1-2 and V is TRBV6-5; TRBD1 might be the D (5 bases). The length of the CDR3 is 15 residues. CDR1 is MNHEY and CDR2 is SVGAGI in the germline V gene. Trimming removed 5 bases at V and 8 bases at J, with 21 bases between.